Listed here is a single TCR beta chain. These data are taken from a study of beta chain features in type 1 diabetes. The overall study: There was similarity between patients and healthy donors in age, gender and cell yields.

TCRB transcripts that were expressed got sequenced, as all of the isolated RNA had been reverse transcribed. This table comes from immunoSEQ multiplex PCR, and its TCRdb copy is limited to in-frame clones, with some not included. This sample has roughly 300,000 clones; 13% to 15% occur once, and the top ten carry about 6.7%. The germline CDR1 and CDR2 sequences are MDHEN and SYDVKM. The length of the CDR3 is 16 residues. The germline V and J ends were trimmed by 6 bases and 7 bases, with 19 bases remaining between them. Sampling consisted of one heparinised blood draw per donor, averaging around 110 mL. CD4+ naive, central memory, regulatory and stem cell-like memory cells were sorted via CD45RO/CCR7/CD25/CD127/CD95/CD27.

The sequence derives from a young man in good health. The chain links TRBV28 to TRBJ1-6; TRBD1 might be the D (6 bases). Sequencing used central memory CD4+ T cells from blood. In nucleotides, the CDR3 is TGTGCCAGCAGCCTACAGGGTAGTAGGGAAAATTCACCCCTCCACTTT. This gives the protein CASSLQGSRENSPLHF. The complete variable domain, with remaining parts taken from reference TRBV28 and TRBJ1-6, reads DVKVTQSSRYLVKRTGEKVFLECVQDMDHENMFWYRQDPGLGLRLIYFSYDVKMKEKGDIPEGYSVSREKKERFSLILESASTNQTSMYLCASSLQGSRENSPLHFGNGTRLTVT.